The 21 T cell receptor beta chains below all came from one sample that was sequenced in a study of T cells in Graves' hyperthyroidism and ophthalmopathy (dated 2019 in TCRdb). Libraries were built with multiplex PCR. Instrument used: Illumina HiSeq 2000. Amplification of TCR beta CDR3 regions was carried out from RNA transcripts. The first round of RT-PCR for the TCR CDR3 was performed with the HTBI primer set and the Qiagen OneStep RT-PCR kit. TCRdb itself trimmed the public reads at Q25 with fastp, ran MiXCR and retained productive beta chains. When rows share a CDR3 protein, they turn into one entry using the most common DNA and genes. The sample table contains 600,000 to 850,000 distinct CDR3 sequences; only one count was recorded for 15% to 20% of them. The top ten constitute 16% of the sample. The sample comprised blood. Source of these receptors: a woman in her fifties or sixties with Graves' hyperthyroidism that later progressed to Graves' ophthalmopathy.

This chain uses TRBV10-3 with TRBJ2-6; 7 bases fit TRBD1. The CDR3 is made up of 18 amino acids. The V gene end was trimmed by 3 bases and the J gene end by 1 base; junction bases not matched to a gene: 9. Germline V gives CDR1 ENHRY, CDR2 SYGVKD. The CDR3 DNA reads as TGTGCCATCAGTGACCCCGCCGGGACAGCATCTGGGGCCAACGTCCTGACTTTC. Amino acids: CAISDPAGTASGANVLTF.

This clonotype was seen only once. This chain links TRBV6-1 with TRBJ2-4; unclear D gene. V dropped 3 bases and J dropped 0 bases, with 6 bases sitting between them. Germline CDR1 MNHNS, CDR2 SASEGT. The CDR3 covers 14 residues. The CDR3 here is CASSDGKAKNIQYF. The CDR3 coding sequence is TGTGCCAGCAGTGACGGAAAAGCCAAAAACATTCAGTACTTC.

The chain joins TRBV20-1 to TRBJ2-2; D is perhaps TRBD2 (6 bases). The CDR3 runs 12 residues. Germline V CDR1 and CDR2: DFQATT, SNEGSKA (reference sequence). V gave up 6 bases and J gave up 7 bases, with 12 bases separating them. The CDR3 DNA reads as TGCAGTGCCGGGGGAGGCGTCGGGGAGCTGTTTTTT. This encodes CSAGGGVGELFF.

This clonotype was detected a few times. The chain uses TRBV5-1 and TRBJ1-5; a possible D gene is TRBD1 (6 bases). This CDR3 comprises 15 residues. Trimming took 0 bases from V and 5 from J, leaving 12 bases between them. Germline V gene lookup returns CDR1 SGHRS and CDR2 YFSETQ. The CDR3 nucleotides are TGCGCCAGCAGCTTGGATGGGGGCTCGGATCAGCCCCAGCATTTT. This translates into CASSLDGGSDQPQHF.

This chain joins TRBV12-3 or TRBV12-4 and TRBJ1-4, with a weak D call TRBD1 (5 bases). The V end lost 3 bases, the J end lost 7 bases, and 12 bases lay between the germline ends. The CDR3 loop spans 14 amino acids. The CDR3 loop reads CASSFGGIREKLFF. Here the CDR3 DNA reads TGTGCCAGCAGTTTTGGGGGAATTCGTGAAAAACTGTTTTTT.

V gene TRBV10-1 combines with J gene TRBJ1-4, with TRBD1 matching 9 bases. From germline, CDR1 is WNHNN and CDR2 SYGVQD (reference sequence). The trim removed 2 bases at V and 8 bases at J, leaving 3 bases unmatched. The CDR3 length is 14 residues. CDR3 amino acids: CASSEGTGLEKLFF. In nucleotides, the CDR3 is TGCGCCAGCAGTGAGGGGACAGGGCTCGAAAAACTGTTTTTT.

To note about this clonotype: A clone one base away is much larger, so this may be a read error. The V and J genes are TRBV13 and TRBJ1-1; 7 bases align to TRBD1. The CDR3 is made up of 16 amino acids. V lost 5 bases to trimming and J lost 1 base; unmatched junction nucleotides: 10. Germline-derived CDR1 and CDR2 are PRHDT and FYEKMQ (reference sequence). The CDR3 loop reads CASSTPRQGWNTEAFF. The DNA of the CDR3 is TGTGCCAGCAGCACGCCCCGACAGGGTTGGAACACTGAAGCTTTCTTT.

This clonotype was counted between two and nine times. The chain carries TRBV24-1 and TRBJ2-7, with D perhaps being TRBD1 or TRBD2 (5 bases each). The V end was cut by 2 bases, the J end by 2 bases, with 12 bases between. Germline V lookup: CDR1 KGHDR, CDR2 SFDVKD. CDR3 length: 15 residues. CDR3 nucleotide sequence: TGTGCCACCAGTGATTCCGGGACCGCCACCTACGAGCAGTACTTC. Translated: CATSDSGTATYEQYF.

This clonotype was detected ten times or more. The junction does not match germline at one end; this may be a read error. The genes are TRBV11-2 and TRBJ2-5; D may be TRBD1 (6 bases). The length of the CDR3 is 14 residues. The germline V gene has CDR1 SGHAT and CDR2 FQNNGV. CDR3 residues: CASSLDSRVQGLHF. In DNA, the CDR3 is TGTGCCAGCAGCTTAGATAGTCGGGTACAGGGCCTTCACTTC.

The genes are TRBV19 and TRBJ1-1; D is unresolved. V dropped 11 bases and J dropped 2 bases, with 21 bases sitting between them. This CDR3 region has 15 residues. The germline V gene has CDR1 LNHDA and CDR2 SQIVND (reference sequence). The CDR3 is CASTPNTGANTEAFF. In DNA, the CDR3 is TGTGCCTCGACCCCAAATACGGGTGCCAACACTGAAGCTTTCTTT. The full variable domain, its missing parts supplied by reference TRBV19 and TRBJ1-1, is DGGITQSPKYLFRKEGQNVTLSCEQNLNHDAMYWYRQDPGQGLRLIYYSQIVNDFQKGDIAEGYSVSREKKESFPLTVTSAQKNPTAFYLCASTPNTGANTEAFFGQGTRLTVV.

This clonotype was detected many times. The J gene is TRBJ1-1, the V gene TRBV7-2; the D gene is possibly TRBD1 (6 bases). Trimming took 5 bases from V and 4 from J, leaving 17 bases between them. This CDR3 comprises 15 residues. Per the germline V gene, CDR1 is SGHTA and CDR2 is FQGNSA. CDR3 loop: CASSHTGWRSTEAFF. The CDR3 DNA follows: TGTGCCAGCAGCCACACAGGGTGGAGGAGCACTGAAGCTTTCTTT.

As for this clonotype: This clone may be a read error of a much larger clone one base away. The chain uses TRBV30 and TRBJ1-5, with TRBD1 identical over 8 bases. The CDR3 is made up of 14 amino acids. Germline CDR1 and CDR2: GTSNPN and SVGIG (reference sequence). The DNA of the CDR3 is TGTGCCTGGAGTCCAGGGGGCCTGGATCAGCCCCGGCATTTT. Its translation is CAWSPGGLDQPRHF. The variable domain in full, completed from reference TRBV30 and TRBJ1-5, reads SQTIHQWPATLVQPVGSPLSLECTVEGTSNPNLYWYRQAAGRGLQLLFYSVGIGQISSEVPQNLSASRPQDRQFILSSKKLLLSDSGFYLCAWSPGGLDQPRHFGDGTRLSIL.

The chain joins TRBV19 to TRBJ1-2; 7 bases are a match to TRBD1. Germline V gives CDR1 LNHDA, CDR2 SQIVND (reference sequence). Trimming took 4 bases from V and 6 from J; bases not matched to a gene: 14. The CDR3 totals 16 residues. CDR3 sequence: CASSTTWDSGQDGYTF. The CDR3 DNA reads as TGTGCCAGTAGTACCACCTGGGACAGTGGTCAAGATGGCTACACCTTC.

The rearrangement joins TRBV10-1 to TRBJ1-5, with 8 bases matching TRBD1. Trimming removed 9 bases from V and 0 bases from J; junction bases left unmatched: 4. CDR1 WNHNN and CDR2 SYGVQD come from the germline V gene (reference sequence). The CDR3 extends over 14 amino acids. CDR3 loop: CARDRGYSNQPQHF. The CDR3, as DNA: TGCGCCAGAGACAGGGGATATAGCAATCAGCCCCAGCATTTT.

This clonotype was counted many times. This chain joins TRBV30 and TRBJ2-7, with D perhaps being TRBD1 or TRBD2 (6 bases each). Looked up from germline, CDR1 is GTSNPN and CDR2 is SVGIG (reference sequence). The CDR3 covers 13 residues. The V gene lost 4 bases and the J gene lost 2 bases, with 12 bases spanning the gap. Here the CDR3 DNA reads TGTGCCTGGATAGGGGGGTCCCCCTACGAGCAGTACTTC. Encoded protein: CAWIGGSPYEQYF. The complete variable domain, with remaining parts taken from reference TRBV30 and TRBJ2-7, reads SQTIHQWPATLVQPVGSPLSLECTVEGTSNPNLYWYRQAAGRGLQLLFYSVGIGQISSEVPQNLSASRPQDRQFILSSKKLLLSDSGFYLCAWIGGSPYEQYFGPGTRLTVT.

The chain couples TRBV29-1 to TRBJ2-1; D uncertain. Germline values: CDR1 SQVTM, CDR2 ANQGSEA. The ends were cut back, 7 bases at V and 5 bases at J, with 12 bases in the middle. There are 12 residues in the CDR3. Here the CDR3 reads CSAVDWHNEQFF. CDR3 in DNA: TGCAGCGCTGTCGACTGGCACAATGAGCAGTTCTTC.

This clonotype was seen ten or more times. The V call is TRBV11-2, the J call TRBJ1-2, with 10 positions matching TRBD1. V trimming: 6 bases; J trimming: 4 bases; junction bases outside the gene matches: 5. The germline V gene has CDR1 SGHAT and CDR2 FQNNGV. The CDR3 spans 14 residues. The CDR3 DNA follows: TGTGCCAGCAGACAGACAGGGGGCTCCTATGGCTACACCTTC. This codes for CASRQTGGSYGYTF. Based on the CDR3 plus reference TRBV11-2 and TRBJ1-2, the full variable domain is EAGVAQSPRYKIIEKRQSVAFWCNPISGHATLYWYQQILGQGPKLLIQFQNNGVVDDSQLPKDRFSAERLKGVDSTLKIQPAKLEDSAVYLCASRQTGGSYGYTFGSGTRLTVV.

This clonotype appeared a few times. The chain employs TRBV6-5 and TRBJ2-5; D gene unclear. V lost 2 bases to trimming and J lost 5 bases, with 12 bases between them. This CDR3 region has 14 residues. The germline V gene encodes CDR1 MNHEY and CDR2 SVGAGI. The CDR3 is CASSYLGAEETQYF. The DNA of the CDR3 is TGTGCCAGCAGTTACCTCGGAGCCGAGGAGACCCAGTACTTC.

J is TRBJ1-3 and V is TRBV19; D unclear. This CDR3 spans 13 amino acids. V was clipped by 6 bases and J by 4 bases, with 10 bases between them. Germline-derived CDR1 and CDR2 are LNHDA and SQIVND (reference sequence). The CDR3 DNA reads as TGTGCCAGTAGCGAGGTCAGGGGAAACACCATATATTTT. Translated: CASSEVRGNTIYF.

This clonotype was seen more than once but under ten times. The CDR3, as DNA: TGTGCCAGCTGCGACAGGGGATATTCTGCAACTAATGAAAAACTGTTTTTT. It encodes CASCDRGYSATNEKLFF. The genes are TRBV27 and TRBJ1-4; 8 bases are a match to TRBD1. Trimming at V came to 8 bases and at J to 0 bases, leaving 11 bases not matched to a gene. The germline gives CDR1 MNHEY, CDR2 SMNVEV (reference sequence). This CDR3 is built from 17 residues.

Many counts were recorded for this clonotype. This chain uses TRBV6-1 with TRBJ1-1; D is undetermined. Trimming left V 7 bases short and J 3 bases short, with 27 bases between. In germline, CDR1 is MNHNS, CDR2 SASEGT. The CDR3 is 18 residues long. CDR3 nucleotides: TGTGCCAGCATGTCTCCCTCGGCCATAGGGTTTTTTGACACTGAAGCTTTCTTT. This encodes CASMSPSAIGFFDTEAFF.